This T cell receptor beta chain was sequenced for a study of blood T cells in healthy people across ages. Next came a second PCR, run for about 6 to 12 cycles, which used a sample-barcoded 5' primer along with a J-beta primer mix. Each cDNA molecule received a tag from a template-switch adaptor that had 12 random nucleotides. TCRdb reprocessed the 5' RACE reads via MiXCR and lists one record per CDR3 protein. Of under 1,000,000 distinct CDR3 sequences listed, under 40% are singletons. Whole-study results and caveats: Measured against age, TCR beta diversity per million T cells decreased in a roughly linear manner. TCR beta diversity correlated strongly with naive T cell percentage.

The CDR3 extends over 16 amino acids. Trimming took 8 bases from V and 4 from J; bases not matched to a gene: 11. Per the germline V gene, CDR1 is SNHLY and CDR2 is FYNNEI. Turning to this clonotype: The antigen is not known.

The sequenced sample was blood. The chain employs TRBV2 and TRBJ1-6, with TRBD1 matching 7 bases. The clonotype was recovered from a man aged 18-30 years in good health. CDR3 nucleotide sequence: TGTGCCAGCCTAGGAGACAGGGCCGATTATAATTCACCCCTCCACTTT. This sequence encodes CASLGDRADYNSPLHF. The full variable domain, its missing parts supplied by reference TRBV2 and TRBJ1-6, is EPEVTQTPSHQVTQMGQEVILRCVPISNHLYFYWYRQILGQKVEFLVSFYNNEISEKSEIFDDQFSVERPDGSNFTLKIRSTKLEDSAMYFCASLGDRADYNSPLHFGNGTRLTVT.